This T cell receptor beta chain came from a study of blood T cell repertoires in COVID-19. The CDR3 has 13 amino acids. The V end lost 6 bases, the J end lost 2 bases, and 10 bases lay between the germline ends. Clones were read by immunoSEQ multiplex PCR, and TCRdb kept only the in-frame ones, dropping some. The repertoire has 97,000 or so clones, about nine tenths of them found once; the top ten carry 1.7%. The TCR was taken from a man aged 55 to 70 with acute or convalescent COVID-19. The specimen sequenced was peripheral blood. The chain recombines TRBV12-3 or TRBV12-4 with TRBJ1-1, with a weak D call TRBD1 (5 bases). DNA for the CDR3: TGTGCCAGCAGACAACAGGATAACACTGAAGCTTTCTTT. As protein: CASRQQDNTEAFF.